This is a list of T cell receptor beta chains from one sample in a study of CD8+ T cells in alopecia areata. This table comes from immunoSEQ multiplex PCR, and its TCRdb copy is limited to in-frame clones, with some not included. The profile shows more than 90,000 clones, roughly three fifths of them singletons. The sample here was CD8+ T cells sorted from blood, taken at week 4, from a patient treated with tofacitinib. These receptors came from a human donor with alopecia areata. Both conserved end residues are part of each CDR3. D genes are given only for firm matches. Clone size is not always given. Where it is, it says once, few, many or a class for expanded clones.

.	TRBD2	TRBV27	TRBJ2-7	CASGPTSGSFQEQYF	TGTGCCAGCGGACCCACTAGCGGGAGTTTCCAGGAGCAGTACTTC
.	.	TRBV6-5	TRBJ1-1	CASTQGTLGGAFF	TGTGCCAGCACTCAAGGAACTTTGGGGGGAGCTTTCTTT
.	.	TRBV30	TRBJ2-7	CAWSVMDTTYEQYF	TGTGCCTGGAGTGTAATGGACACAACCTACGAGCAGTACTTC
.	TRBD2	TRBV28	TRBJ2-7	CASSHYTSGLPYEQYF	TGTGCCAGCAGTCACTACACTAGCGGGCTTCCCTACGAGCAGTACTTC
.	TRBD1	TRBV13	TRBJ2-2	CASSLGTGATGELFF	TGTGCCAGCAGCTTAGGGACAGGGGCCACCGGGGAGCTGTTTTTT
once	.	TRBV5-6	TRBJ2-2	CASSFATGHENTGELFF	TGTGCCAGCAGCTTTGCTACGGGACACGAAAACACCGGGGAGCTGTTTTTT
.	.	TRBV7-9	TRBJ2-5	CATSGPFVQETQYF	TGTGCCACATCGGGACCTTTCGTACAAGAGACCCAGTACTTC
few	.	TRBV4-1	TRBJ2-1	CASSQDLDRLYNEQFF	TGCGCCAGCAGCCAAGATCTGGACAGACTATACAATGAGCAGTTCTTC
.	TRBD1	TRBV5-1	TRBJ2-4	CASSRTGVKNIQYF	TGCGCCAGCAGCAGAACAGGGGTCAAAAACATTCAGTACTTC
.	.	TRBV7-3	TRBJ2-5	CASSQTGNQETQYF	TGTGCCAGCAGCCAGACAGGAAACCAAGAGACCCAGTACTTC
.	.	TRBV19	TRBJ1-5	CASNNRHEPQHF	TGTGCCAGCAATAATCGACACGAGCCCCAGCATTTT
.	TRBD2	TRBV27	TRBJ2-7	CASSPLASGGARVDEQYF	TGTGCCAGCAGTCCTCTCGCCAGCGGGGGGGCCCGGGTAGACGAGCAGTACTTC
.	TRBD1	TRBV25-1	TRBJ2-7	CASRETGGSYEQYF	TGTGCCAGCAGAGAGACAGGGGGCTCCTACGAGCAGTACTTC
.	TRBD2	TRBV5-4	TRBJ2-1	CASSPPSGGAGNEQFF	TGTGCCAGCAGCCCACCTAGCGGGGGGGCCGGGAATGAGCAGTTCTTC
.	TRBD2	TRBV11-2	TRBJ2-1	CASSLTAGGLSYEQFF	TGTGCCAGCAGCTTAACAGCGGGAGGGCTGTCGTATGAGCAGTTCTTC
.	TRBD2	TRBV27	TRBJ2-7	CASSPGLAYEQYF	TGTGCCAGCAGCCCGGGACTAGCGTACGAGCAGTACTTC
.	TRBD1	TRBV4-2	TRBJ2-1	CASSQAKAGGAGKYNEQFF	TGTGCCAGCAGCCAAGCGAAGGCAGGGGGCGCGGGAAAATACAATGAGCAGTTCTTC
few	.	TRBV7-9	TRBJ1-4	CASSLATILGTNEKLFF	TGTGCCAGCAGCTTAGCGACGATCTTGGGGACTAATGAAAAACTGTTTTTT
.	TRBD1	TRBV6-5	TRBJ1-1	CASSYSRTGDTEAFF	TGTGCCAGCAGTTACTCCCGGACAGGGGACACTGAAGCTTTCTTT
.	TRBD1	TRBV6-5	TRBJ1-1	CASSYSGQGADAFF	TGTGCCAGCAGTTACTCTGGACAGGGGGCTGACGCTTTCTTT
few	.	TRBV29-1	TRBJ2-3	CSGEDSKEPTDTQYF	TGCAGCGGGGAGGACTCGAAGGAACCCACAGATACGCAGTATTTT
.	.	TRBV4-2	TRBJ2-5	CASSQDRTAETQYF	TGTGCCAGCAGCCAAGATAGGACAGCAGAGACCCAGTACTTC
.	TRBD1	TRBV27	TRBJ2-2	CASSLWAGGPGELFF	TGTGCCAGCAGTTTATGGGCAGGGGGCCCCGGGGAGCTGTTTTTT
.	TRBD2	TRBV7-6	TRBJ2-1	CASSARLAGNNEQFF	TGTGCCAGCAGCGCCCGACTAGCGGGGAACAATGAGCAGTTCTTC
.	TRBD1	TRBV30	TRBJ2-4	CAWSEAGGRDIQYF	TGTGCCTGGAGTGAGGCAGGGGGTAGGGACATTCAGTACTTC
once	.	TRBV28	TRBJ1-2	CASSWEGPGNYGYTF	TGTGCCAGCAGTTGGGAGGGGCCGGGGAACTATGGCTACACCTTC
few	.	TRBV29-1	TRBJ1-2	CSVEDSRDANYGYTF	TGCAGCGTTGAAGACTCCAGAGATGCTAACTATGGCTACACCTTC
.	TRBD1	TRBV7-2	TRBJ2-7	CASSDGRGYEQYF	TGTGCCAGCAGCGACGGCAGGGGGTACGAGCAGTACTTC